These 32 T cell receptor beta chains share one sample of origin, sequenced in a study of T cell responses to AZD1222 COVID-19 vaccine. Measured with immunoSEQ multiplex PCR; TCRdb has only the in-frame clones, and not every one. The data show around 150,000 clones, roughly 90% seen once. This specimen was peripheral blood, taken 28 days after the second AZD1222 dose. The receptors stem from an adult who received the AZD1222 COVID-19 vaccine.

The chain uses TRBV14 and TRBJ1-2, with D hard to call. The CDR3 length is 13 residues. CDR1 is SGHDN and CDR2 is FVKESK in the germline V gene. Trimming left V 4 bases short and J 3 bases short, with 9 bases between. CDR3 nucleotide sequence: TGTGCCAGCAGCCCAGCAGGAGACTATGGCTACACCTTC. This codes for CASSPAGDYGYTF.

In DNA form, the CDR3 reads TGTGCCAGCAGCTCGCCAGGGGGCGGCGGGCATAATTCACCCCTCCACTTT. This translates into CASSSPGGGGHNSPLHF. This sequence joins TRBV7-9 and TRBJ1-6; 8 nucleotides agree with TRBD1. The CDR3 runs 17 residues. V was clipped by 4 bases and J by 5 bases; unmatched bases: 10. In germline, CDR1 is SEHNR, CDR2 FQNEAQ (reference sequence).

The rearrangement uses TRBV4-1 and TRBJ1-4; the match to TRBD1 covers 12 bases. Germline loops: CDR1 MGHRA, CDR2 YSYEKL. J gave up 4 bases and V 4 bases, and 10 bases lay outside the gene matches. The CDR3 length is 18 residues. The CDR3 sequence: CASSLQPGQGADNEKLFF. CDR3 DNA: TGCGCCAGCAGCCTCCAGCCGGGACAGGGGGCGGATAATGAAAAACTGTTTTTT.

CDR3 amino acids: CASLSGTGSYEQYF. CDR3 coding DNA: TGTGCCAGCCTGTCCGGGACAGGATCCTACGAGCAGTACTTC. The chain combines TRBV2 with TRBJ2-7; 8 bases fit TRBD1. Germline V gene lookup returns CDR1 SNHLY and CDR2 FYNNEI. This CDR3 has 14 amino acids. V trimming: 8 bases; J trimming: 1 base; junction bases outside the gene matches: 7.

The chain couples TRBV28 to TRBJ1-6, with D possibly being TRBD1 (5 bases). Trimming shortened V by 8 bases and J by 9 bases, and 14 bases separated the two germline ends. CDR1 is MDHEN and CDR2 is SYDVKM in the germline V gene. CDR3 size: 13 residues. CDR3 residues: CASGTSVGSPLHF. The CDR3 DNA is TGTGCCAGCGGGACCTCGGTGGGTTCACCCCTCCACTTT.

V and J are TRBV7-6 and TRBJ2-3; D is perhaps TRBD1 or TRBD2 (5 bases each). V was shortened by 5 bases and J by 0 bases, with 21 bases between the two germline ends. This CDR3 spans 18 amino acids. CDR1 is SGHVS, CDR2 FNYEAQ, per germline. In DNA, the CDR3 is TGTGCCAGCAGCCCCCTGAATGGGGCCTGGACTAGCACAGATACGCAGTATTTT. Protein sequence: CASSPLNGAWTSTDTQYF.

The V and J genes are TRBV19 and TRBJ2-4; D may be TRBD1 (6 bases). Trimming pared 7 bases from V and 1 base from J, leaving 17 bases between. Germline assignment: CDR1 LNHDA and CDR2 SQIVND (reference sequence). The length of the CDR3 is 16 residues. As DNA, the CDR3 is TGTGCCAGTACCTCCAGGGGCCTGGGGGCCAAAAACATTCAGTACTTC. Its translation is CASTSRGLGAKNIQYF.

This sequence joins TRBV4-1 and TRBJ1-2; the match to TRBD1 covers 7 bases. V lost 4 bases to trimming and J lost 4 bases; unmatched junction nucleotides: 12. Germline loops: CDR1 MGHRA, CDR2 YSYEKL. The CDR3 is made up of 16 amino acids. CDR3 nucleotide sequence: TGCGCCAGCAGCCTCCCTGGGCCGGGACAGACCTATGGCTACACCTTC. Its translation: CASSLPGPGQTYGYTF.

The chain is built from TRBV30 and TRBJ1-2; D is undetermined. Germline V gene sequence: CDR1 GTSNPN, CDR2 SVGIG (reference sequence). V lost 0 bases and J 3 bases, leaving 8 bases between the germline ends. CDR3 length equals 13 residues. The CDR3 DNA reads TGTGCCTGGAGTGTCGACGCCTACTATGGCTACACCTTC. Protein sequence: CAWSVDAYYGYTF.

The V call is TRBV11-3, the J call TRBJ2-3; D ambiguous. There are 14 residues in the CDR3. Germline V gene lookup returns CDR1 SGHNT and CDR2 YENEEA. The V gene lost 5 bases and the J gene lost 4 bases, with 13 bases spanning the gap. In DNA form, the CDR3 reads TGTGCCAGCAGCCACTCATTATCTTCAGATACGCAGTATTTT. Amino acids: CASSHSLSSDTQYF.

V gene TRBV11-2 combines with J gene TRBJ1-2; tentative D call: TRBD1 (5 bases). The germline V gene has CDR1 SGHAT and CDR2 FQNNGV. The length of the CDR3 is 14 residues. The ends were cut back, 3 bases at V and 6 bases at J, with 14 bases in the middle. The DNA for the CDR3 is TGTGCCAGCAGCTTGGCCAGCCTCAGGGATGGCTACACCTTC. Protein sequence: CASSLASLRDGYTF.

The J gene is TRBJ2-7, the V gene TRBV27, with D possibly being TRBD2 (6 bases). Per germline, CDR1 MNHEY and CDR2 SMNVEV (reference sequence). With 5 bases removed from V and 4 bases from J, the gap between germline ends came to 18 bases. The CDR3 is 15 amino acids. CDR3 coding DNA: TGTGCCAGCAGTCTGAACCGGGACTTAATTTACGAGCAGTACTTC. Translation: CASSLNRDLIYEQYF.

This sequence joins TRBV11-2 and TRBJ2-2; D is possibly TRBD1 (6 bases). This CDR3 region has 17 residues. Germline assignment: CDR1 SGHAT and CDR2 FQNNGV. The V and J ends lost 6 bases and 1 base respectively, with 18 bases between them. CDR3 coding DNA: TGTGCCAGCAGAAAAATCAGGGGCGTGAGGAACACCGGGGAGCTGTTTTTT. It codes for CASRKIRGVRNTGELFF. Based on the CDR3 plus reference TRBV11-2 and TRBJ2-2, the full variable domain is EAGVAQSPRYKIIEKRQSVAFWCNPISGHATLYWYQQILGQGPKLLIQFQNNGVVDDSQLPKDRFSAERLKGVDSTLKIQPAKLEDSAVYLCASRKIRGVRNTGELFFGEGSRLTVL.

This chain connects TRBV5-1 to TRBJ2-2; D is ambiguous. The germline CDR1 and CDR2 sequences are SGHRS and YFSETQ. The CDR3 has 18 residues. V was clipped by 0 bases and J by 3 bases, with 18 bases between them. CDR3 sequence (DNA): TGCGCCAGCAGCTTGGCCGTTCAGCCGAAGTACGACACCGGGGAGCTGTTTTTT. Translated: CASSLAVQPKYDTGELFF. Complete variable domain (other parts from reference TRBV5-1 and TRBJ2-2): KAGVTQTPRYLIKTRGQQVTLSCSPISGHRSVSWYQQTPGQGLQFLFEYFSETQRNKGNFPGRFSGRQFSNSRSEMNVSTLELGDSALYLCASSLAVQPKYDTGELFFGEGSRLTVL.

This clone was seen just once. The chain recombines TRBV6-5 with TRBJ1-2, with TRBD1 matching 7 bases. With V trimmed by 5 bases and J by 1 base, 4 bases remained unmatched. Germline values: CDR1 MNHEY, CDR2 SVGAGI. The CDR3 has 14 residues. The CDR3 nucleotides read TGTGCCAGCAGTACCGGGACAGTTAACTATGGCTACACCTTC. Encoded protein: CASSTGTVNYGYTF.

The V and J genes are TRBV7-9 and TRBJ2-7, with 7 bases aligning to TRBD1. V shed 0 bases and J 3 bases; nucleotides not matched to a gene: 5. Germline lookup yields CDR1 SEHNR and CDR2 FQNEAQ (reference sequence). The CDR3 contains 15 residues. The CDR3 coding sequence is TGTGCCAGCAGCTTAGCCGGGACAGCCGTCTACGAGCAGTACTTC. Encoded protein: CASSLAGTAVYEQYF. Filled out from reference TRBV7-9 and TRBJ2-7, the complete variable domain reads DTGVSQNPRHKITKRGQNVTFRCDPISEHNRLYWYRQTLGQGPEFLTYFQNEAQLEKSRLLSDRFSAERPKGSFSTLEIQRTEQGDSAMYLCASSLAGTAVYEQYFGPGTRLTVT.

The chain recombines TRBV10-1 with TRBJ2-3, with 9 nucleotides matching TRBD2. This CDR3 comprises 16 residues. CDR1 and CDR2 (germline): WNHNN, SYGVQD (reference sequence). V was pared by 8 bases and J by 0 bases, with 9 bases of the junction left unmatched. The CDR3, as DNA: TGCGCCAGCGCGTTGACTAGCGGAAAGAGCACAGATACGCAGTATTTT. Encoded protein: CASALTSGKSTDTQYF.

This rearrangement joins TRBV21-1 to TRBJ2-3. TRBV21-1 corresponds to a pseudogene. The CDR3 is 13 residues long. CDR3 amino acids: CASPRWMGNTQYF. The CDR3 DNA sequence: TGTGCCAGCCCCAGGTGGATGGGAAATACGCAGTATTTT.

This chain connects TRBV7-8 to TRBJ1-1; D unclear. V lost 1 base and J lost 5, with 11 bases in between. CDR1 SGHVS and CDR2 FQNEAQ come from the germline V gene. The CDR3 has 14 residues. CDR3 in amino acids: CASSLGQGRTEAFF. CDR3 sequence (DNA): TGTGCCAGCAGCTTAGGACAAGGGCGTACTGAAGCTTTCTTT.

In its sample, this clone was seen once. The genes are TRBV30 and TRBJ2-7; D is tentatively TRBD1 or TRBD2 (6 bases each). From germline, CDR1 is GTSNPN and CDR2 SVGIG (reference sequence). The CDR3 consists of 12 residues. The V gene lost 4 bases and the J gene lost 5 bases, with 12 bases spanning the gap. The CDR3 DNA follows: TGTGCCTGGAACAGGGAGGTCCACGAGCAGTACTTC. Its translation is CAWNREVHEQYF.

In DNA, the CDR3 is TGTGCCAGCAGCTTAGCGGCAGGGGGAGGATACGAGCAGTACTTC. Translating it yields CASSLAAGGGYEQYF. The gene calls are TRBV7-2 and TRBJ2-7, with D perhaps TRBD1 (7 bases). The V end lost 0 bases, the J end lost 4 bases, and 13 bases lay between the germline ends. The CDR3 consists of 15 residues. Germline loops: CDR1 SGHTA, CDR2 FQGNSA. The full variable domain, rest sourced from reference TRBV7-2 and TRBJ2-7, is GAGVSQSPSNKVTEKGKDVELRCDPISGHTALYWYRQSLGQGLEFLIYFQGNSAPDKSGLPSDRFSAERTGGSVSTLTIQRTQQEDSAVYLCASSLAAGGGYEQYFGPGTRLTVT.

The V and J genes are TRBV14 and TRBJ1-1; possibly TRBD1 for D (6 bases). The germline V gene encodes CDR1 SGHDN and CDR2 FVKESK. The CDR3 runs to 15 residues. With 2 bases removed from V and 4 bases from J, the gap between germline ends came to 14 bases. The CDR3 here is CASSQLAGAGTEAFF. In DNA, the CDR3 is TGTGCCAGCAGCCAATTGGCGGGGGCGGGCACTGAAGCTTTCTTT.

The CDR3 DNA reads as TGCGCCAGCAGCCAAGACCCCCAGGGGGCGTCAGATACGCAGTATTTT. This encodes CASSQDPQGASDTQYF. This sequence joins TRBV4-3 and TRBJ2-3; TRBD1 aligns across 8 bases. Germline V gene lookup returns CDR1 LGHNA and CDR2 YSLEER. V shed 0 bases, J shed 4 bases, and the junction held 6 bases outside the gene matches. This CDR3 region has 16 residues.

This clone was recorded only once. The rearrangement uses TRBV19 and TRBJ1-4; D possibly corresponds to TRBD1 (5 bases). In germline, CDR1 is LNHDA, CDR2 SQIVND (reference sequence). V lost 4 bases and J lost 7, with 16 bases in between. This CDR3 comprises 15 residues. CDR3: CASSTPAGRGEKLFF. In DNA form, the CDR3 reads TGTGCCAGTAGTACCCCCGCAGGGAGGGGTGAAAAACTGTTTTTT.

The V gene is TRBV4-1, the J gene TRBJ2-7; 12 bases fit TRBD2. The V and J ends lost 4 bases and 4 bases, in that order; junction bases with no gene match: 5. Per germline, CDR1 MGHRA and CDR2 YSYEKL. This CDR3 comprises 15 residues. The CDR3 DNA reads as TGCGCCAGCAGCCCGTGGACTAGCGGGGTTTACGAGCAGTACTTC. This encodes CASSPWTSGVYEQYF.

The V gene is TRBV9, the J gene TRBJ1-1; a possible D gene is TRBD1 (5 bases). Germline V lookup: CDR1 SGDLS, CDR2 YYNGEE. V was clipped by 3 bases and J by 3 bases, with 9 bases between them. This CDR3 has 13 residues. The CDR3 is CASSEGQDTEAFF. CDR3 sequence (DNA): TGTGCCAGCAGCGAGGGGCAGGACACTGAAGCTTTCTTT.

The genes are TRBV7-8 and TRBJ2-1; TRBD2 aligns across 12 bases. J was trimmed by 12 bases and V by 5 bases; bases with no gene match: 17. Germline CDR1 SGHVS, CDR2 FQNEAQ. The CDR3 totals 17 residues. CDR3: CASSLLLLAGGPDWQFF. The CDR3 region has the DNA TGTGCCAGCAGCCTGCTCCTACTAGCGGGAGGCCCAGATTGGCAGTTCTTC.

The genes are TRBV9 and TRBJ1-1; 8 bases line up with TRBD1. Germline V gives CDR1 SGDLS, CDR2 YYNGEE. This CDR3 is built from 17 residues. The V and J ends lost 3 bases and 0 bases, in that order; junction bases with no gene match: 10. The CDR3 nucleotides are TGTGCCAGCAGCGAGGGGACAGGCCGGTTGGTGAACACTGAAGCTTTCTTT. Residues: CASSEGTGRLVNTEAFF.

The chain employs TRBV27 and TRBJ1-2, with D possibly matching TRBD1 (6 bases). This CDR3 is built from 15 residues. CDR1 and CDR2 (germline): MNHEY, SMNVEV (reference sequence). Trimming cost V 0 bases and J 3 bases, with 11 bases left between them. The CDR3 DNA sequence: TGTGCCAGCAGTTTATCGTCCAGGGGATACTATGGCTACACCTTC. Protein: CASSLSSRGYYGYTF.

CDR3 DNA: TGTGCCAGCAGTTTCGCTGCAAATCAGCCCCAGCATTTT. Protein sequence: CASSFAANQPQHF. This chain uses TRBV27 with TRBJ1-5; D not certain. The CDR3 totals 13 residues. Germline lookup yields CDR1 MNHEY and CDR2 SMNVEV (reference sequence). Trimming stripped 3 bases from V and 4 bases from J, with 7 bases between.

This clone appeared a single time. The chain has TRBV30 and TRBJ2-1; D call uncertain. Per germline, CDR1 GTSNPN and CDR2 SVGIG (reference sequence). The CDR3 covers 12 residues. V lost 3 bases to trimming and J lost 2 bases, with 5 bases between them. CDR3 residues: CAWRAAYNEQFF. The CDR3 bases are TGTGCCTGGAGGGCAGCCTACAATGAGCAGTTCTTC.

The chain uses TRBV5-1 and TRBJ1-1, with D perhaps TRBD1 (5 bases). Trimming cost V 5 bases and J 4 bases, with 15 bases left between them. CDR1 and CDR2 (germline): SGHRS, YFSETQ. This CDR3 region has 14 residues. The CDR3 reads CASSRGRDSTEAFF. CDR3 in DNA: TGCGCCAGCAGTCGGGGGAGGGATTCCACTGAAGCTTTCTTT.